A selection of T cell receptor beta chains follows, all from one sample in a study of blood T cell repertoires in COVID-19. Using immunoSEQ multiplex PCR, the repertoire was profiled, and TCRdb retains in-frame clones only, with some absent. The sample includes around 500,000 clones, approximately 87% of them seen just once. Sequenced material: PBMCs or T cells enriched from blood (not recorded which). The origin of the receptors is a woman in her 40s who had recovered from COVID-19. Both conserved end residues are part of each CDR3. Fields, in order: CDR3 length, V gene, clone size, J gene, D gene, CDR3 DNA, CDR3 protein. The D gene is left open where the match is weak. Some rows have no size entry. The others give once, few or many, or a class for an expanded clone.

length: 13; V: TRBV11-2; size: .; J: TRBJ1-5; D: .; DNA: TGTGCCAGCAGCTTAGAGTTTTCGGGGTTGCAGCATTTT; CDR3: CASSLEFSGLQHF
length: 12; V: TRBV19; size: .; J: TRBJ2-1; D: .; DNA: TGTGCCAGTAGTATACAGGGGACCCCCGAGTTCTTC; CDR3: CASSIQGTPEFF
length: 15; V: TRBV7-2; size: .; J: TRBJ2-1; D: TRBD2; DNA: TGTGCCAGCAGCCCGGGACTAGAGTACTACAATGAGCAGTTCTTC; CDR3: CASSPGLEYYNEQFF
length: 15; V: TRBV18; size: .; J: TRBJ2-1; D: TRBD2; DNA: TGTGCCAGCTCACCAGCTAGCGGGGGTGTAAATGAGCAGTTCTTC; CDR3: CASSPASGGVNEQFF
length: 15; V: TRBV18; size: once; J: TRBJ1-1; D: TRBD1; DNA: TGTGCCAGCTCACCGGGAACCCCGGGACAGGGAGGAGCTTTCTTT; CDR3: CASSPGTPGQGGAFF
length: 12; V: TRBV12-3/TRBV12-4; size: .; J: TRBJ1-6; D: .; DNA: TGTGCCAGCAGTTCAAACGGGATAGCCCTCCACTTT; CDR3: CASSSNGIALHF
length: 16; V: TRBV4-3; size: .; J: TRBJ2-4; D: .; DNA: TGCGCCAGCAGCCAAGATGCCAACCCGGCGGGAAACATTCAGTACTTC; CDR3: CASSQDANPAGNIQYF
length: 15; V: TRBV5-6; size: .; J: TRBJ2-6; D: .; DNA: TGTGCCAGCAGCTTTGTCTTCGGGGGAGCCAACGTCCTGACTTTC; CDR3: CASSFVFGGANVLTF
length: 17; V: TRBV10-1; size: .; J: TRBJ1-6; D: .; DNA: TGCGCCAGCAAGGCGGGGCCAAGGCGGAAAAATAATTCACCCCTCCACTTT; CDR3: CASKAGPRRKNNSPLHF
length: 16; V: TRBV3-1/TRBV3-2; size: many; J: TRBJ1-3; D: .; DNA: TGTGCCAGCAGCCAACACCCGGGGGACTCTGGAAACACCATATATTTT; CDR3: CASSQHPGDSGNTIYF
length: 13; V: TRBV5-1; size: .; J: TRBJ2-1; D: .; DNA: TGCGCCAGCAGCCCCGGACAGGAGGGACTCCTGTTCTTC; CDR3: CASSPGQEGLLFF
length: 13; V: TRBV4-3; size: .; J: TRBJ2-1; D: .; DNA: TGCGCCAGCAGCCAAGAAAGACTCCTATCGCAGTTCTTC; CDR3: CASSQERLLSQFF
length: 16; V: TRBV7-2; size: .; J: TRBJ1-4; D: .; DNA: TGTGCCAGCAGCTTAGCGCTTGTGCGGGTTCACGAAAAACTGTTTTTT; CDR3: CASSLALVRVHEKLFF
length: 17; V: TRBV27; size: .; J: TRBJ1-1; D: .; DNA: TGTGCCAGCAGTTTGATCCGGGGGGTCCCAGCGAACACTGAAGCTTTCTTT; CDR3: CASSLIRGVPANTEAFF
length: 14; V: TRBV5-1; size: .; J: TRBJ2-5; D: TRBD1; DNA: TGCGCCAGCAGCCGGGGGACAGGGGAAGAGACCCAGTACTTC; CDR3: CASSRGTGEETQYF
length: 16; V: TRBV7-9; size: .; J: TRBJ1-4; D: TRBD1; DNA: TGTGCCAGCAGCTCCCGCCACAGGGGTATAGATGAAAAACTGTTTTTT; CDR3: CASSSRHRGIDEKLFF
length: 16; V: TRBV15; size: .; J: TRBJ2-7; D: .; DNA: TGTGCCACCAGCAGGGGTATTAACAGGGATCCCTACGAGCAGTACTTC; CDR3: CATSRGINRDPYEQYF
length: 14; V: TRBV10-3; size: .; J: TRBJ1-1; D: .; DNA: TGTGCCATCAATAGGGGAGGTCTGAACACTGAAGCTTTCTTT; CDR3: CAINRGGLNTEAFF
length: 16; V: TRBV19; size: .; J: TRBJ2-1; D: .; DNA: TGTGCCAGTAGTATCCGGAGACGGGATTACTACAATGAGCAGTTCTTC; CDR3: CASSIRRRDYYNEQFF
length: 15; V: TRBV19; size: .; J: TRBJ1-6; D: .; DNA: TGTGCCAGTACCCGCGGGGGCTCCTATAATTCACCCCTCCACTTT; CDR3: CASTRGGSYNSPLHF
length: 14; V: TRBV6-5; size: .; J: TRBJ1-2; D: .; DNA: TGTGCCAGCAGTCTACAGGGATTCCCCTATGGCTACACCTTC; CDR3: CASSLQGFPYGYTF
length: 14; V: TRBV11-2; size: .; J: TRBJ1-1; D: TRBD1; DNA: TGTGCCAGCAGCTTCCGACAGGGGGCTACTGAAGCTTTCTTT; CDR3: CASSFRQGATEAFF
length: 16; V: TRBV7-9; size: few; J: TRBJ2-7; D: .; DNA: TGTGCCAGCAGCTTACTGTCCAGGTCAGAATCCTACGAGCAGTACTTC; CDR3: CASSLLSRSESYEQYF
length: 13; V: TRBV9; size: .; J: TRBJ1-1; D: TRBD1; DNA: TGTGCCAGCAGCCCTGACAGGGGTGGTGGGGCTTTCTTT; CDR3: CASSPDRGGGAFF
length: 15; V: TRBV4-1; size: .; J: TRBJ2-7; D: .; DNA: TGCGCCAGCAGCCAAGCATACTTCGTATCCTACGAGCAGTACTTC; CDR3: CASSQAYFVSYEQYF
length: 14; V: TRBV2; size: .; J: TRBJ1-2; D: .; DNA: TGTGCCAGCAGTGACAGGGAAACTCTTTATGGCTACACCTTC; CDR3: CASSDRETLYGYTF
length: 17; V: TRBV3-1/TRBV3-2; size: .; J: TRBJ2-1; D: TRBD2; DNA: TGTGCCAGCAGCCAAGCGTATTCTAGCGGGAGGGTCAATGAGCAGTTCTTC; CDR3: CASSQAYSSGRVNEQFF
length: 14; V: TRBV10-3; size: .; J: TRBJ1-2; D: .; DNA: TGTGCCTCGTCGAGTACAGGGATTAACTATGGCTACACCTTC; CDR3: CASSSTGINYGYTF
length: 10; V: TRBV29-1; size: once; J: TRBJ1-1; D: .; DNA: TGCAGCGTGGAGGGAGATGAAGCTTTCTTT; CDR3: CSVEGDEAFF
length: 13; V: TRBV25-1; size: once; J: TRBJ2-2; D: .; DNA: TGTGCCAGCAGTGCGATTAGTAACGGGGAGCTGTTTTTT; CDR3: CASSAISNGELFF
length: 16; V: TRBV13; size: .; J: TRBJ2-5; D: TRBD2; DNA: TGTGCCAGCAGCTTAACCCGGGCTAGCGGAGAAGAGACCCAGTACTTC; CDR3: CASSLTRASGEETQYF
length: 15; V: TRBV18; size: .; J: TRBJ2-6; D: .; DNA: TGTGCCAGCTCAACAGGGTCCCCTGGGGCCAACGTCCTGACTTTC; CDR3: CASSTGSPGANVLTF
length: 17; V: TRBV4-2; size: once; J: TRBJ1-4; D: TRBD1; DNA: TGTGCCAGCAGCCAAGTTCTGACAGGGACAACTAATGAAAAACTGTTTTTT; CDR3: CASSQVLTGTTNEKLFF
length: 13; V: TRBV24-1; size: .; J: TRBJ2-1; D: .; DNA: TGTGCCACCAGTGATTTGGGGGGAGGTGAGCAGTTCTTC; CDR3: CATSDLGGGEQFF
length: 15; V: TRBV24-1; size: .; J: TRBJ2-3; D: .; DNA: TGTGCCACCAGTGACCCTGCGGGGGCTTCAGATACGCAGTATTTT; CDR3: CATSDPAGASDTQYF
length: 13; V: TRBV29-1; size: .; J: TRBJ2-1; D: .; DNA: TGCAGCGTCGCTCGGGACACAAACAATGAGCAGTTCTTC; CDR3: CSVARDTNNEQFF
length: 17; V: TRBV5-6; size: .; J: TRBJ2-1; D: .; DNA: TGTGCCAGCAGCCTAGGGTACCGGACTAACTCCTACAATGAGCAGTTCTTC; CDR3: CASSLGYRTNSYNEQFF
length: 15; V: TRBV30; size: .; J: TRBJ2-4; D: .; DNA: TGTGCCTGGAGTGAAAGACAGCTAGCCAAAAACATTCAGTACTTC; CDR3: CAWSERQLAKNIQYF
length: 16; V: TRBV18; size: .; J: TRBJ2-1; D: TRBD2; DNA: TGTGCCAGCTCATCCCTGAGAAGCGGGACCTACAATGAGCAGTTCTTC; CDR3: CASSSLRSGTYNEQFF
length: 14; V: TRBV7-9; size: .; J: TRBJ1-4; D: .; DNA: TGTGCCAGCAGCTCCCACGCGGAGGGGGAAAAACTGTTTTTT; CDR3: CASSSHAEGEKLFF
length: 13; V: TRBV30; size: .; J: TRBJ2-5; D: .; DNA: TGTGCCTCTAAAAAACAGGGCCAAGAGACCCAGTACTTC; CDR3: CASKKQGQETQYF
length: 15; V: TRBV5-4; size: .; J: TRBJ2-3; D: .; DNA: TGTGCCAGCAGCTTGGGGACAGAGTTCACAGATACGCAGTATTTT; CDR3: CASSLGTEFTDTQYF
length: 14; V: TRBV6-1; size: .; J: TRBJ1-1; D: .; DNA: TGTGCCAGCAGTGAAAATACAAGGAACACTGAAGCTTTCTTT; CDR3: CASSENTRNTEAFF
length: 15; V: TRBV7-2; size: .; J: TRBJ2-1; D: TRBD1; DNA: TGTGCCAGCAGACCGACAGGGGTTTTTATGAATGAGCAGTTCTTC; CDR3: CASRPTGVFMNEQFF
length: 15; V: TRBV3-1/TRBV3-2; size: .; J: TRBJ2-4; D: .; DNA: TGTGCCAGCAGCCCCGCTAGCTCGCGGGGCCTCATTCAGTACTTC; CDR3: CASSPASSRGLIQYF
length: 17; V: TRBV19; size: .; J: TRBJ2-1; D: .; DNA: TGTGCCAGTAGTCCCCGGGACTCCGCGGGCTCCTACAATGAGCAGTTCTTC; CDR3: CASSPRDSAGSYNEQFF
length: 14; V: TRBV4-3; size: .; J: TRBJ1-2; D: .; DNA: TGCGCCAGCAGCCAGGAACAGTCTAACTATGGCTACACCTTC; CDR3: CASSQEQSNYGYTF